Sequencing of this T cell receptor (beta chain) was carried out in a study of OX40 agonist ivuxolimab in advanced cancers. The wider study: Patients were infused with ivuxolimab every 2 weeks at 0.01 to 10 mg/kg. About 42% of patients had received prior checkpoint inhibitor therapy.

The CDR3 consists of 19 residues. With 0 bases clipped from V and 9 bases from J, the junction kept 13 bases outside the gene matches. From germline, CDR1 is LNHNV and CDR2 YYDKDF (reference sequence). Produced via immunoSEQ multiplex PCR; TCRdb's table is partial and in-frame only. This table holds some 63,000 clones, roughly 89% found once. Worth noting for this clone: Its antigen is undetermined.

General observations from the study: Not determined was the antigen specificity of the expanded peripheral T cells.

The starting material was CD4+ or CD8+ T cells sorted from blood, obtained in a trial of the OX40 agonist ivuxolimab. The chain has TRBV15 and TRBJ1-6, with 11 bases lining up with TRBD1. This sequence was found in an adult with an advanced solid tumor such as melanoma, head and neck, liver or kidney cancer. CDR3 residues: CATSRESGQGAPGPSPLHF. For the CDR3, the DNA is TGTGCCACCAGCAGAGAATCAGGACAGGGGGCCCCTGGCCCTTCACCCCTCCACTTT. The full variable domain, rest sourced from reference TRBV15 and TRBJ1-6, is DAMVIQNPRYQVTQFGKPVTLSCSQTLNHNVMYWYQQKSSQAPKLLFHYYDKDFNNEADTPDNFQSRRPNTSFCFLDIRSPGLGDTAMYLCATSRESGQGAPGPSPLHFGNGTRLTVT.